The source of this T cell receptor beta chain is a study of PD-L1 blockade in urothelial cancer. Study information: Bladder-origin urothelial cancer in males described about 90% of the 29 patients. Blood was evaluated 3 weeks (second dose) and 6 weeks after therapy began. Each participant's history included 0 to 3 prior chemotherapy regimens.

Concerning this clone: The antigen remains undetermined.

General study points: Clones that were tumor-associated expanded more in the blood of durable-benefit patients at 3 weeks.

Germline CDR1 and CDR2: SGHRS and YFSETQ. The CDR3 consists of 18 residues. The V segment lost 0 bases and the J segment 0 bases; nucleotides outside the gene matches: 8. Profiling relied on immunoSEQ multiplex PCR, and the TCRdb table lists in-frame clones only, not all of them. Of about 37,000 clones listed, 82% were seen once; the top ten hold roughly 18%. The receptor's source is a man aged 60-69 years with urothelial cancer. Sample: PBMCs, taken around atezolizumab (anti-PD-L1) treatment. This rearrangement joins TRBV5-1 to TRBJ2-3; 9 nucleotides agree with TRBD2. CDR3 in amino acids: CASSLAERGAFSTDTQYF. In DNA, the CDR3 is TGCGCCAGCAGCTTGGCCGAGCGGGGGGCTTTTAGCACAGATACGCAGTATTTT.